The T cell receptor (beta chain) under discussion was sequenced for a study of human T cells and chemical hapten exposure. Study in general: DPC at 2% was the sensitizing agent, placed on 2 cm by 2 cm of upper inner arm skin. Across samples, TCR yields varied, mostly owing to small differences in pooled library volumes.

This clonotype was seen repeatedly, ten times or more. Attachment of unique molecular identifiers to individual cDNA molecules was performed in the library. Per the study methods: A per-sample median of around 88,000 TCRs was observed, with counts ranging from about 20,000 to 750,000. TCRdb redid the calling of the RACE reads with MiXCR, one entry per CDR3 protein. TCRdb assigned the V and J calls; the authors' analysis was not used. This table has about 400,000 distinct CDR3 sequences, more than 5% appearing once. Noted time point: patch test 2, 6 weeks after DPC sensitization. Treatment of the sample: therapeutic diphenylcyclopropenone sensitization with weekly scalp DPC. V was cut by 3 bases and J by 4 bases, with 9 bases left in between. In germline, CDR1 is SGHTA, CDR2 FQGNSA. CDR3 length equals 13 residues.

This clonotype originated in a woman younger than 30 with alopecia areata. Some clones in this sample may be carry-over from other donors' samples. The chain couples TRBV7-2 to TRBJ1-2; the D is unclear. The sample consisted of whole blood, taken in connection with sensitization to the hapten diphenylcyclopropenone (DPC). The DNA for the CDR3 is TGTGCCAGCAGCTTGTTCATGTCCTATGGCTACACCTTC. This encodes CASSLFMSYGYTF.